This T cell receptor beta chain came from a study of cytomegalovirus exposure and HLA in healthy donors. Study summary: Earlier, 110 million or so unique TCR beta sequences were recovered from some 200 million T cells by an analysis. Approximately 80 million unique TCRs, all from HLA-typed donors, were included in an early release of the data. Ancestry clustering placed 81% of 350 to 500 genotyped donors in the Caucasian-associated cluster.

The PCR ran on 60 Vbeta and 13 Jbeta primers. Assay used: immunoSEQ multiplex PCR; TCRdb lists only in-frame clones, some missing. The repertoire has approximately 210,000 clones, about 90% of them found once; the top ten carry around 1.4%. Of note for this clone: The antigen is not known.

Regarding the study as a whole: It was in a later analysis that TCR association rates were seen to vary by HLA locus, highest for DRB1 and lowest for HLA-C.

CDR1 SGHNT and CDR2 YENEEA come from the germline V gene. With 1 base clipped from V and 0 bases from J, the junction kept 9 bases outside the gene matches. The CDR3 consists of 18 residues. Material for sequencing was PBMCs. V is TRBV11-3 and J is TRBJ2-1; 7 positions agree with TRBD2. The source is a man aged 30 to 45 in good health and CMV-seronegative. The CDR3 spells CASSLGGSGGSSYNEQFF. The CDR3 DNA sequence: TGTGCCAGCAGCTTAGGCGGATCCGGGGGGAGCTCCTACAATGAGCAGTTCTTC.